This T cell receptor (beta chain) was sequenced in a study of Ad26.COV2.S vaccination and SARS-CoV-2 variants. Study overall: Enrollment placed the donor in the COV1001 Ad26.COV2.S trial arm. Ad26.COV2.S shots went into the muscle once or twice, 56 days apart. Study-wide results and limits: Non-spike TCR breadth showed similarity between vaccine and placebo recipients.

The CDR3 is made up of 16 amino acids. Germline-derived CDR1 and CDR2 are SQVTM and ANQGSEA. Losses at the gene ends were 1 base for V and 6 bases for J; bases not matched to a gene: 10. Sequenced by immunoSEQ multiplex PCR; TCRdb stores in-frame clones only, minus some. The sample holds roughly 700,000 clones, roughly nine tenths seen once. Comment on this clone: What it binds is unknown.

Described treatment: some 20 received Ad26.COV2.S at low or high dose, single or two shots; about 5 received placebo; per-sample allocation not given. The study sampled participants on day 63 after the first vaccine or placebo injection. V usage is TRBV29-1 and J usage is TRBJ2-3; 10 bases map to TRBD2. The TCR comes from a person between 18 and 65 years old who received the Ad26.COV2.S COVID-19 vaccine or a placebo. The material sequenced was peripheral blood, taken in a trial of Ad26.COV2.S vaccine versus placebo. The CDR3 sequence is CSVEAVAGGDADTQYF. CDR3 sequence (DNA): TGCAGCGTTGAAGCGGTAGCGGGAGGTGATGCGGATACGCAGTATTTT.